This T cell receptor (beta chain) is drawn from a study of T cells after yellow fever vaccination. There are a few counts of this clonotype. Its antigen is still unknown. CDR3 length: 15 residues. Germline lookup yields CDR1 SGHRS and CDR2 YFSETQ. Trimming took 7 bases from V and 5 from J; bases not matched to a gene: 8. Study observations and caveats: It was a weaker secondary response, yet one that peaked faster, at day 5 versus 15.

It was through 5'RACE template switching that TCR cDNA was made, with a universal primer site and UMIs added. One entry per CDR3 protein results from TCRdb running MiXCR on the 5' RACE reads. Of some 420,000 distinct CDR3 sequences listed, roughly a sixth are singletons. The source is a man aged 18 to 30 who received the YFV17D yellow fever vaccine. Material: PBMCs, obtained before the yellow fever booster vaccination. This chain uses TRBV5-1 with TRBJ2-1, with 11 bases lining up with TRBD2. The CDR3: CASRAGTSGNNEQFF. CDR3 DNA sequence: TGCGCCAGCCGGGCCGGGACTAGCGGAAACAATGAGCAGTTCTTC.